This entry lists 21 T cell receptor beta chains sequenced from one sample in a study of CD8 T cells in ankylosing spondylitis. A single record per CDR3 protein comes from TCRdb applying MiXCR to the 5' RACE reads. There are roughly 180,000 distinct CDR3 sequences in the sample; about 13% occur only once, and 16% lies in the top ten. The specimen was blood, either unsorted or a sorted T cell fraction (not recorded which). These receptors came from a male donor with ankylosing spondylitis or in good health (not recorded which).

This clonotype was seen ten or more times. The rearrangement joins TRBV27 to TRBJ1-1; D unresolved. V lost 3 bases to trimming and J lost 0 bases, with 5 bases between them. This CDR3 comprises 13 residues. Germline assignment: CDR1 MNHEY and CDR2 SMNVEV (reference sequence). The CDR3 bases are TGTGCCAGCAGTTTTGATTTGAACACTGAAGCTTTCTTT. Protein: CASSFDLNTEAFF.

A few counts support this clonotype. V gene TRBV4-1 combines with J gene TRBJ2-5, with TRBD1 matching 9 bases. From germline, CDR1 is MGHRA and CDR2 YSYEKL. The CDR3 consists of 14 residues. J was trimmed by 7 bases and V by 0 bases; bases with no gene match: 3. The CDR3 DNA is TGCGCCAGCAGCCAAGACGAGGACAGGGGGACCCAGTACTTC. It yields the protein CASSQDEDRGTQYF.

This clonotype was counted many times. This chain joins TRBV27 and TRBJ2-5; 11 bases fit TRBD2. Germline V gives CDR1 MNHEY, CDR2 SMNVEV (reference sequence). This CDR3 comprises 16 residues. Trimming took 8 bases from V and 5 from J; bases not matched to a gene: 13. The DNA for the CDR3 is TGTGCCAGCGGCCAGGGGAGGCTAGCGGGAGGCGAGACCCAGTACTTC. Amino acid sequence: CASGQGRLAGGETQYF.

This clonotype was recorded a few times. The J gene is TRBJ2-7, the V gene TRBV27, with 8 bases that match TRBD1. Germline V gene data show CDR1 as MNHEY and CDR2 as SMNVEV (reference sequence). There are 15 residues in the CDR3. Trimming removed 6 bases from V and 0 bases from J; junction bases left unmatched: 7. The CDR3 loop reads CASSLDRVSSYEQYF. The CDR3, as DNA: TGTGCCAGCAGCCTGGACAGGGTTAGCTCCTACGAGCAGTACTTC.

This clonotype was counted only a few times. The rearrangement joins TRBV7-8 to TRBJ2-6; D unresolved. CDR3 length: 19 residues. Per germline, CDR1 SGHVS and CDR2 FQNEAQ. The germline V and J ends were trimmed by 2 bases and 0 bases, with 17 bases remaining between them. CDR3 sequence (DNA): TGTGCCAGCAGCTTATATAGAGGCTGGACCCGCTCTGGGGCCAACGTCCTGACTTTC. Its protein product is CASSLYRGWTRSGANVLTF.

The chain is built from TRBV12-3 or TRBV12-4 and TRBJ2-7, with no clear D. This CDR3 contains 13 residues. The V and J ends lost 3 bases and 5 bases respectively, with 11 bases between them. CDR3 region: CASSFWRGNEQYF. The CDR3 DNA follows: TGTGCCAGCAGTTTTTGGCGCGGCAACGAGCAGTACTTC.

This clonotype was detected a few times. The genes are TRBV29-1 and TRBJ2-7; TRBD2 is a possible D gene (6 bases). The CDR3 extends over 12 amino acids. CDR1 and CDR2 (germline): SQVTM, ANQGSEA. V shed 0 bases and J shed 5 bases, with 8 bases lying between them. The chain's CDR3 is CSVEDERDEQYF. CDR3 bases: TGCAGCGTTGAAGATGAGCGGGACGAGCAGTACTTC.

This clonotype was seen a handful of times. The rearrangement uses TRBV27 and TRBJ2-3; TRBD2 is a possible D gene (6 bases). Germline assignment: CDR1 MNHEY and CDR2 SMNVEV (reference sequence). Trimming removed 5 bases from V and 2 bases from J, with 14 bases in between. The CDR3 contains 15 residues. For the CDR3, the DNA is TGTGCCAGCAGTCCCACTAGCCTCTACACAGATACGCAGTATTTT. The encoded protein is CASSPTSLYTDTQYF.

In DNA, the CDR3 is TGTGCCAGCAGCGACCCAGGGGGGGGAAGGTATGGCTACACCTTC. Residues: CASSDPGGGRYGYTF. J is TRBJ1-2 and V is TRBV9; TRBD1 matches at 7 bases. CDR3 size: 15 residues. J was trimmed by 5 bases and V by 3 bases; bases with no gene match: 10. CDR1 is SGDLS and CDR2 is YYNGEE in the germline V gene. Supplemented by reference TRBV9 and TRBJ1-2, the full variable domain reads DSGVTQTPKHLITATGQRVTLRCSPRSGDLSVYWYQQSLDQGLQFLIQYYNGEERAKGNILERFSAQQFPDLHSELNLSSLELGDSALYFCASSDPGGGRYGYTFGSGTRLTVV.

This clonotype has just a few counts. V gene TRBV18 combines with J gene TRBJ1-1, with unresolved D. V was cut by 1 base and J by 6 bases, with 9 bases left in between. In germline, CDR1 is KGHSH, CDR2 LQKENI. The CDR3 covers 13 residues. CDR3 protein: CASSPLTPPEAFF. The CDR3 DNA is TGTGCCAGCTCACCACTTACACCCCCTGAAGCTTTCTTT.

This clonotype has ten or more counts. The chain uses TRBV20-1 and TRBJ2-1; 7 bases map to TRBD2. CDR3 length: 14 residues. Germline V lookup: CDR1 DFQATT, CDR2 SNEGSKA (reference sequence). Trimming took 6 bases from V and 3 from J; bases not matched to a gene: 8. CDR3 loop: CSAPPPGGYNEQFF. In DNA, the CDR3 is TGCAGTGCCCCTCCCCCGGGAGGCTACAATGAGCAGTTCTTC.

The DNA of the CDR3 is TGTGCCAGCACCGCCGTTTGGGAAGGTCAAGAGACCCAGTACTTC. This sequence encodes CASTAVWEGQETQYF. The chain carries TRBV27 and TRBJ2-5, with D uncertain. V was cut by 7 bases and J by 2 bases, with 17 bases left in between. This CDR3 comprises 15 residues. The V gene's germline CDR1 is MNHEY and CDR2 SMNVEV (reference sequence).

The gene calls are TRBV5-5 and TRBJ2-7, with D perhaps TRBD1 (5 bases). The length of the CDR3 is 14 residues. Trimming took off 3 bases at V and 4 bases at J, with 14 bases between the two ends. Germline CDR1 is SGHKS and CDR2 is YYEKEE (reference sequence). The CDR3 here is CASSSSPQGYEQYF. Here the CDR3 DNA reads TGTGCCAGCAGCTCCTCTCCCCAGGGTTACGAGCAGTACTTC.

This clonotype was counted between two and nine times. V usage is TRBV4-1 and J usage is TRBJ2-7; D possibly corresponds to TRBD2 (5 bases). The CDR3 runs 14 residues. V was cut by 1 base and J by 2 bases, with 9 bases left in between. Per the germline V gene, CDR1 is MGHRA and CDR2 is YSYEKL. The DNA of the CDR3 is TGCGCCAGCAGCCAAGTGGAGGCTACCTACGAGCAGTACTTC. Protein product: CASSQVEATYEQYF.

This CDR3 reads CASSDTAGGFYEQYF. The CDR3 DNA reads TGTGCCAGCAGTGATACGGCAGGGGGCTTCTACGAGCAGTACTTC. The V gene is TRBV2, the J gene TRBJ2-7, with 8 positions matching TRBD1. J lost 3 bases, V lost 3 bases, and 7 bases had no gene match. Germline loops: CDR1 SNHLY, CDR2 FYNNEI. The CDR3 contains 15 residues.

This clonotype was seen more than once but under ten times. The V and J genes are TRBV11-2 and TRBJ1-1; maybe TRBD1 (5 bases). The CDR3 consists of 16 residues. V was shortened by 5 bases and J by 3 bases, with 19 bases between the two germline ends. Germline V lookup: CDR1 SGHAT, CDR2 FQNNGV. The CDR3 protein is CASSPPPGPGDTEAFF. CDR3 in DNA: TGTGCCAGCAGCCCGCCCCCCGGGCCGGGGGACACTGAAGCTTTCTTT.

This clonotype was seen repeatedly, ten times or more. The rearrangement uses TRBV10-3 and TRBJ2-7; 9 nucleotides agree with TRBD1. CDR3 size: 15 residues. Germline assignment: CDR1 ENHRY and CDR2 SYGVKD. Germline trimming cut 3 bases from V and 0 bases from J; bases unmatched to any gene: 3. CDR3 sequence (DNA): TGTGCCATCAGTGACGGGACAGGGAGCTCCTACGAGCAGTACTTC. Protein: CAISDGTGSSYEQYF.

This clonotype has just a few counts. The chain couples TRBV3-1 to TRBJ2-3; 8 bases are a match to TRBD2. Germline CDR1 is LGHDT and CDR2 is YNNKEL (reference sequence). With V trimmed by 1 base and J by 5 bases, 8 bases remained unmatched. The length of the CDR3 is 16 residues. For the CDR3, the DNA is TGTGCCAGCAGCCAAGCGGAGCGGGAGCCCTTAGATACGCAGTATTTT. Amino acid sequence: CASSQAEREPLDTQYF.

The CDR3 is CASSELGGPFSYEQYF. The CDR3, as DNA: TGTGCCAGCAGTGAGCTGGGCGGTCCCTTCTCCTACGAGCAGTACTTC. The genes are TRBV2 and TRBJ2-7; D is undetermined. The CDR3 covers 16 residues. CDR1 is SNHLY, CDR2 FYNNEI, per germline. V was cut by 3 bases and J by 0 bases, with 15 bases left in between.

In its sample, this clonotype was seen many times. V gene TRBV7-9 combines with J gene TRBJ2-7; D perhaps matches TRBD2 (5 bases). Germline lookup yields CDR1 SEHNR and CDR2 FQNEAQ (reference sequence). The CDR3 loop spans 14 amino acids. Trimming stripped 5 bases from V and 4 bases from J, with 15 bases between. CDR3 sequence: CASSPGVKAYEQYF. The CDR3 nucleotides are TGTGCCAGCAGCCCCGGGGTAAAGGCGTACGAGCAGTACTTC.

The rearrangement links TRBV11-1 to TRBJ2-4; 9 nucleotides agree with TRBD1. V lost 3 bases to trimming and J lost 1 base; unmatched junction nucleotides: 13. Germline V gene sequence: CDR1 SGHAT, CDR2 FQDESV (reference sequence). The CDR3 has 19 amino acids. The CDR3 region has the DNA TGTGCCAGCAGCTTCTACCGGGACAGGGCCCTTGGGGCCAAAAACATTCAGTACTTC. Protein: CASSFYRDRALGAKNIQYF.